Below are 5 T cell receptor beta chains sequenced from a single sample in a study of T-cell memory formation after mild COVID-19. Using its own MiXCR run on the 5' RACE reads, TCRdb lists one record per CDR3 protein. The data contain 350,000 to 400,000 distinct CDR3 sequences, under 25% of them singletons. Source material: PBMCs or a T cell subset sorted from them (not recorded which). These receptors all stem from an adult woman who had mild COVID-19 (a few samples of this study predate the infection). Cell type and time point are not known.

This clonotype showed up just a few times. V gene TRBV30 combines with J gene TRBJ2-2, with TRBD2 identical over 14 bases. The ends lost 3 bases at V and 8 bases at J; junction bases unmatched: 8. Germline V CDR1 and CDR2: GTSNPN, SVGIG (reference sequence). The CDR3 extends over 16 amino acids. The CDR3 here is CAWRGPGLAGEGELFF. In DNA form, the CDR3 reads TGTGCCTGGAGGGGGCCGGGACTAGCGGGGGAAGGGGAGCTGTTTTTT. Combining the CDR3 with reference TRBV30 and TRBJ2-2 gives the whole variable domain SQTIHQWPATLVQPVGSPLSLECTVEGTSNPNLYWYRQAAGRGLQLLFYSVGIGQISSEVPQNLSASRPQDRQFILSSKKLLLSDSGFYLCAWRGPGLAGEGELFFGEGSRLTVL.

V gene TRBV9 combines with J gene TRBJ2-7, with D maybe TRBD2 (7 bases). V shed 3 bases and J shed 2 bases, with 18 bases lying between them. This CDR3 is built from 16 residues. Germline V gene sequence: CDR1 SGDLS, CDR2 YYNGEE. CDR3 nucleotides: TGTGCCAGCAGCGCCTCGGGGGGCCCTTCCACCTACGAGCAGTACTTC. The encoded protein is CASSASGGPSTYEQYF.

This clonotype was detected ten times or more. The rearrangement joins TRBV7-9 to TRBJ2-1; D call uncertain. Per germline, CDR1 SEHNR and CDR2 FQNEAQ (reference sequence). CDR3 length: 14 residues. Trimming pared 1 base from V and 7 bases from J, leaving 11 bases between. The CDR3 is CASSLDFPRNEQFF. CDR3 in DNA: TGTGCCAGCAGCTTAGATTTCCCCCGTAATGAGCAGTTCTTC.

The chain carries TRBV7-9 and TRBJ2-1, with 7 bases fitting TRBD2. Germline CDR1 reads SEHNR; CDR2 reads FQNEAQ (reference sequence). Unmatched junction bases numbered 6, after V lost 6 bases and J lost 10 bases. The CDR3 totals 12 residues. The CDR3 loop reads CASRGGSREQFF. The CDR3 DNA reads as TGTGCCAGCAGGGGAGGGAGCCGCGAGCAGTTCTTC.

V and J are TRBV20-1 and TRBJ1-1; no definite D call. Germline V lookup: CDR1 DFQATT, CDR2 SNEGSKA (reference sequence). This CDR3 comprises 13 residues. Deletions cut 3 bases from V and 0 bases from J, with 8 bases between. The CDR3 sequence is CSASDEVNTEAFF. DNA of the CDR3: TGCAGTGCTAGTGATGAGGTGAACACTGAAGCTTTCTTT.